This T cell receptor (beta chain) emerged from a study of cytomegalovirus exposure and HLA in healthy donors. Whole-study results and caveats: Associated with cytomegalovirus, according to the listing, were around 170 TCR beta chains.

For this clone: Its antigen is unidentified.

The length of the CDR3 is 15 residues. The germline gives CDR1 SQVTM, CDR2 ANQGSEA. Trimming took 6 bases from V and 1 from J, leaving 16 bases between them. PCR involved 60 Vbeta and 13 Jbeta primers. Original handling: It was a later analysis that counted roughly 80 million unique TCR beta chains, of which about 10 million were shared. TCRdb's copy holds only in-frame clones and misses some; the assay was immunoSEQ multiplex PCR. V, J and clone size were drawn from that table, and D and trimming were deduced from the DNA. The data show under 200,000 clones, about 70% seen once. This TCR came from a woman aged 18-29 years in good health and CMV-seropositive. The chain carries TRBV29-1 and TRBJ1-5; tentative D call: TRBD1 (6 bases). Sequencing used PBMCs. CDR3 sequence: CSVGGGGGSNQPQHF. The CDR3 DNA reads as TGCAGCGTGGGAGGGGGGGGTGGGAGCAATCAGCCCCAGCATTTT.